A single sample gave rise to the 12 T cell receptor beta chains below, sequenced in a study of cytotoxic CD8 clonotypes in ibrutinib-treated CLL. Clones were sequenced by immunoSEQ multiplex PCR, and TCRdb holds only the in-frame ones, with some missing. The table lists about 200,000 clones, around 72% of them singletons. The sample consisted of PBMCs, taken after 24 months of ibrutinib treatment. Receptors originate from a human donor with chronic lymphocytic leukemia.

The chain combines TRBV28 with TRBJ1-2; tentative D call: TRBD1 (5 bases). The CDR3 sequence is 13 residues long. In germline, CDR1 is MDHEN, CDR2 SYDVKM. V gave up 2 bases and J gave up 4 bases, with 8 bases separating them. The CDR3 nucleotides read TGTGCCAGCAGTTTAGGGGCGGGCTATGGCTACACCTTC. Translation: CASSLGAGYGYTF.

This chain joins TRBV5-1 and TRBJ2-1; 7 nucleotides line up with TRBD2. J was trimmed by 7 bases and V by 0 bases; bases with no gene match: 10. CDR3 length: 16 amino acids. Germline CDR1 reads SGHRS; CDR2 reads YFSETQ. The DNA of the CDR3 is TGCGCCAGCAGCTTGGTGGGCGTGGGAGGGTGGAATGAGCAGTTCTTC. It codes for CASSLVGVGGWNEQFF.

This clone was picked up one time. The rearrangement links TRBV7-6 to TRBJ2-7; weak D call: TRBD2 (5 bases). V lost 6 bases and J 7 bases, leaving 22 bases between the germline ends. Germline V gene data show CDR1 as SGHVS and CDR2 as FNYEAQ. The CDR3 runs 15 residues. The CDR3 spells CASRVGGGVAGEQYF. The DNA of the CDR3 is TGTGCCAGCAGGGTAGGAGGTGGCGTCGCAGGAGAGCAGTACTTC.

The V gene is TRBV19, the J gene TRBJ2-4, with 9 positions matching TRBD1. The CDR3 runs 15 residues. CDR1 and CDR2 from the germline V gene are LNHDA and SQIVND (reference sequence). V dropped 5 bases and J dropped 6; count of bases not matched to a gene: 8. This CDR3 reads CASSVTGGKGNIQYF. CDR3 in DNA: TGTGCCAGTAGTGTTACAGGGGGCAAAGGAAACATTCAGTACTTC. The whole variable domain, remainder taken from reference TRBV19 and TRBJ2-4, is DGGITQSPKYLFRKEGQNVTLSCEQNLNHDAMYWYRQDPGQGLRLIYYSQIVNDFQKGDIAEGYSVSREKKESFPLTVTSAQKNPTAFYLCASSVTGGKGNIQYFGAGTRLSVL.

This chain uses TRBV12-2 with TRBJ2-2. TRBV12-2 is a pseudogene. The CDR3 is made up of 18 amino acids. The CDR3 DNA reads as TGTGCAAGTCGCTTAGCAGACGCCCCTGGAGGGGGAACCGGGGAGCTGTTTTTT. This sequence encodes CASRLADAPGGGTGELFF.

J is TRBJ2-7 and V is TRBV4-1, with no clear D. The germline V gene encodes CDR1 MGHRA and CDR2 YSYEKL. V gave up 1 base and J gave up 3 bases, with 13 bases separating them. The CDR3 contains 15 residues. The CDR3 region has the DNA TGCGCCAGCAGCCAAGGCGAATCATCGGGCTACGAGCAGTACTTC. It is translated as CASSQGESSGYEQYF.

V gene TRBV7-2 combines with J gene TRBJ2-6, with D uncertain. The CDR3 runs to 15 residues. V lost 3 bases and J lost 1, with 7 bases in between. Germline V lookup: CDR1 SGHTA, CDR2 FQGNSA. CDR3 sequence (DNA): TGTGCCAGCAGCTTTTTAACGTCTGGGGCCAACGTCCTGACTTTC. This gives the protein CASSFLTSGANVLTF.

This clone was found once. The genes are TRBV6-4 and TRBJ2-1; 9 nucleotides align to TRBD2. Germline lookup yields CDR1 MRHNA and CDR2 SNTAGT. The trim removed 7 bases at V and 0 bases at J, leaving 4 bases unmatched. The CDR3 spans 15 residues. CDR3 loop: CASKREASSYNEQFF. For the CDR3, the DNA is TGTGCCAGCAAGCGGGAGGCAAGCTCCTACAATGAGCAGTTCTTC.

Only a few counts were recorded for this clone. The chain recombines TRBV10-3 with TRBJ2-7, with D unresolved. V was trimmed by 3 bases and J by 0 bases, leaving 12 bases between them. The CDR3 contains 15 residues. Germline values: CDR1 ENHRY, CDR2 SYGVKD. CDR3 in amino acids: CAISDPWDTSYEQYF. CDR3 nucleotide sequence: TGTGCCATCAGTGACCCGTGGGATACCTCCTACGAGCAGTACTTC.

V usage is TRBV11-2 and J usage is TRBJ2-7; D uncertain. The V gene's germline CDR1 is SGHAT and CDR2 FQNNGV. The germline V and J ends were trimmed by 5 bases and 6 bases, with 11 bases remaining between them. CDR3 length: 12 residues. The CDR3 sequence: CASSPVPSEQYF. Here the CDR3 DNA reads TGTGCCAGCAGCCCGGTCCCCAGCGAGCAGTACTTC.

The chain is built from TRBV15 and TRBJ2-6; D is unresolved. CDR1 and CDR2 from the germline V gene are LNHNV and YYDKDF (reference sequence). The ends were cut back, 6 bases at V and 6 bases at J, with 9 bases in the middle. The CDR3 loop spans 13 amino acids. Written as DNA, the CDR3 is TGTGCCACCAGTCCGCTGGAGGCCAACGTCCTGACTTTC. Translation gives CATSPLEANVLTF.

This clone was detected only a few times. This specimen includes other DNA sequences encoding the same CDR3. The chain has TRBV29-1 and TRBJ1-1; the D is unclear. CDR3 length equals 13 residues. V gave up 4 bases and J gave up 0 bases, with 9 bases separating them. Germline lookup yields CDR1 SQVTM and CDR2 ANQGSEA. CDR3 amino acids: CSVGGRLNTEAFF. Written as DNA, the CDR3 is TGCAGCGTTGGTGGACGCCTGAACACTGAAGCTTTCTTT.